Following are 12 T cell receptor beta chains from one sample sequenced in a study of CD8+CD57+ T cells in acquired aplastic anemia. Patients selected for sequencing had displayed CD8+CD57+ cell expansion by flow cytometry. The use of genomic DNA as template underpinned the TCR beta VDJ and CDR3 profiling. TCRdb analysed the reads with MiXCR anew, one entry per CDR3 protein. The sample has over 150,000 distinct CDR3 sequences; less than 60% are singletons. Sequencing used sorted CD4+, CD8+, or CD8+CD57+ T cells (not recorded which) from PBMCs. These TCRs come from a human donor with aplastic anemia.

The chain has TRBV24-1 and TRBJ2-7, with no clear D. V lost 5 bases to trimming and J lost 5 bases, with 12 bases between them. There are 13 residues in the CDR3. CDR1 is KGHDR and CDR2 is SFDVKD in the germline V gene. DNA for the CDR3: TGTGCCACCAGTGCGGTAGGGTCGCACGAGCAGTACTTC. Its translation is CATSAVGSHEQYF.

This clonotype was seen many times. J is TRBJ1-4 and V is TRBV14; no reliable D call. Between the trimmed V and J ends, which lost 0 bases and 8 bases, there was a span of 13 bases. The CDR3 length is 15 residues. Germline CDR1 reads SGHDN; CDR2 reads FVKESK. The CDR3 loop is CASSQDVATLEKLFF. For the CDR3, the DNA is TGTGCCAGCAGCCAAGATGTGGCGACCTTAGAAAAACTGTTTTTT. Filled out from reference TRBV14 and TRBJ1-4, the complete variable domain reads EAGVTQFPSHSVIEKGQTVTLRCDPISGHDNLYWYRRVMGKEIKFLLHFVKESKQDESGMPNNRFLAERTGGTYSTLKVQPAELEDSGVYFCASSQDVATLEKLFFGSGTQLSVL.

The chain has TRBV7-9 and TRBJ2-7; tentatively, D is TRBD1 (6 bases). The CDR3 covers 12 residues. CDR1 is SEHNR and CDR2 is FQNEAQ in the germline V gene (reference sequence). Trimming took 5 bases from V and 6 from J, leaving 11 bases between them. This CDR3 reads CASSPQGSEQYF. The CDR3 bases are TGTGCCAGCAGCCCTCAGGGGTCCGAGCAGTACTTC.

The chain carries TRBV29-1 and TRBJ2-2; 10 bases match TRBD2. The CDR3 runs 15 residues. CDR1 is SQVTM, CDR2 ANQGSEA, per germline. The trim removed 6 bases at V and 4 bases at J, leaving 8 bases unmatched. CDR3 DNA sequence: TGCAGCGTCCGAAGCGGGAGGGCCATCACCGGGGAGCTGTTTTTT. Amino acids: CSVRSGRAITGELFF.

In its sample, this clonotype was seen many times. Here the CDR3 reads CSAPEELFF. DNA for the CDR3: TGCAGTGCCCCGGAGGAGCTGTTTTTT. The rearrangement joins TRBV20-1 to TRBJ2-2; D is uncertain. Trimming pared 6 bases from V and 10 bases from J, leaving 6 bases between. This CDR3 contains 9 residues. CDR1 is DFQATT, CDR2 SNEGSKA, per germline (reference sequence).

This rearrangement joins TRBV2 to TRBJ2-3, with 7 bases lining up with TRBD2. Germline CDR1 reads SNHLY; CDR2 reads FYNNEI. J was trimmed by 1 base and V by 3 bases; bases with no gene match: 4. This CDR3 has 15 residues. The CDR3 region is CASSDLSGGTDTQYF. The CDR3 bases are TGTGCCAGCAGTGACTTAAGCGGGGGCACAGATACGCAGTATTTT.

This clonotype was detected only a few times. This may be a read error, as it is one base from a much larger clone. V is TRBV10-3 and J is TRBJ1-2, with no clear D. V shed 1 base and J shed 0 bases, with 21 bases lying between them. There are 19 residues in the CDR3. Germline V gene sequence: CDR1 ENHRY, CDR2 SYGVKD. The CDR3 region is CAISEYSRLSGGPNYGYTF. The CDR3 DNA reads TGTGCCATCAGTGAGTACTCCCGATTATCCGGAGGCCCTAACTATGGCTACACCTTC.

This sequence joins TRBV29-1 and TRBJ2-1; TRBD2 aligns across 11 bases. V was pared by 4 bases and J by 15 bases, with 14 bases of the junction left unmatched. CDR1 and CDR2 from the germline V gene are SQVTM and ANQGSEA. The CDR3 totals 14 residues. CDR3 sequence (DNA): TGCAGCGTTGTCGGGGTAGCGGGAGGGCCGGTAATGTTCTTC. It yields the protein CSVVGVAGGPVMFF.

The sample holds many counts of this clonotype. The CDR3 reads CASSDLTAIYGYTF. The CDR3 bases are TGTGCCAGCAGTGATTTGACAGCAATCTATGGCTACACCTTC. The chain recombines TRBV25-1 with TRBJ1-2, with a weak D call TRBD1 (5 bases). CDR1 and CDR2 from the germline V gene are MGHDK and SYGVNS. The V end was cut by 3 bases, the J end by 4 bases, with 12 bases between. The CDR3 consists of 14 residues.

The rearrangement joins TRBV6-1 to TRBJ2-3; 15 nucleotides match TRBD2. Trimming cost V 5 bases and J 3 bases; bases outside gene matches: 6. The CDR3 length is 17 residues. The germline V gene has CDR1 MNHNS and CDR2 SASEGT. Here the CDR3 DNA reads TGTGCCAGCAGTCGGACTAGCGGGGGGGAGCTGACAGATACGCAGTATTTT. It is translated as CASSRTSGGELTDTQYF.

The rearrangement uses TRBV7-3 and TRBJ2-3; D unclear. Germline V lookup: CDR1 SGHTA, CDR2 FQGTGA. V lost 5 bases and J lost 7, with 10 bases in between. The CDR3 is made up of 12 amino acids. The CDR3 region has the DNA TGTGCCAGCAGCCCGCCGGATAATACGCAGTATTTT. This translates into CASSPPDNTQYF.

With respect to this clonotype: Relative to the germline gene, one junction end is altered; a read error may explain this. The gene calls are TRBV24-1 and TRBJ2-3, with D hard to call. This CDR3 region has 12 residues. Looked up from germline, CDR1 is KGHDR and CDR2 is SFDVKD. CDR3 in amino acids: CATSDYTDTQYF. The CDR3 coding sequence is TGTGCCACCAGCGATTATACAGATACGCAGTATTTT.